This T cell receptor (beta chain) was identified during a study of tumor and adjacent non-tumor tissue in lung cancer. Study-level information: Patients were aged roughly 30 to 76, ten or so men and roughly 5 women, stage I to III. On average, productive TCRbeta reads reached a few million per sample. Findings and limits, study-wide: Tumor tissue had significantly higher TCR diversity than normal lung.

RNA was extracted from bulk tissue without any cell sorting. Chemotherapy-naive patients with new lung cancer underwent thoracic surgery in China, August–late 2014. In this sample, this clonotype turned up many times. As yet, its antigen is unknown. From germline, CDR1 is SGHNT and CDR2 YENEEA. V was clipped by 5 bases and J by 9 bases; unmatched bases: 10. There are 15 residues in the CDR3. Three rounds of nested PCR, following a modified ARM-PCR protocol, produced the TCRbeta library. TCRdb analysed the multiplex PCR reads with MiXCR anew, one entry per CDR3 protein. Here the sample spans under 150,000 distinct CDR3 sequences, about 66% being singletons.

This receptor was identified in a young man with non-small cell lung cancer. V and J are TRBV11-3 and TRBJ2-3; 11 nucleotides agree with TRBD2. Material for sequencing was lung tumor tissue. The CDR3 spells CASSQIAGGVYTQYF. The DNA of the CDR3 is TGTGCCAGCAGCCAAATAGCGGGAGGGGTATACACGCAGTATTTT.